This TCR beta chain was retrieved from a study of shared clonotypes between healthy human individuals. The wider study: For every donor, three CD4 naive, three CD4 memory, two CD8 naive and one CD8 memory plates were used. Findings and caveats of the study: Even with large depth, rarefaction showed that sorted-subset sequencing was incomplete.

There are many counts of this clone. The antigen remains unidentified. The protocol was immunoSEQ multiplex PCR, while the TCRdb copy is restricted to in-frame clones and leaves out a portion. The sample contains 950,000 to 1,100,000 clones, approximately 70% of which appear only once. This CDR3 is 15 amino acids long. The V gene lost 0 bases and the J gene lost 3 bases, with 11 bases spanning the gap. Germline V gives CDR1 LGHNA, CDR2 YNFKEQ. The receptor was derived from a man younger than 35 in good health. The chain recombines TRBV4-2 with TRBJ1-1; D remains unclear. Source material: memory CD4+ T cells sorted from blood. Indicated subset: CD45RA-negative fraction. The CDR3 sequence: CASSQDWAAYTEAFF. The CDR3 DNA is TGTGCCAGCAGCCAAGATTGGGCGGCATACACTGAAGCTTTCTTT.